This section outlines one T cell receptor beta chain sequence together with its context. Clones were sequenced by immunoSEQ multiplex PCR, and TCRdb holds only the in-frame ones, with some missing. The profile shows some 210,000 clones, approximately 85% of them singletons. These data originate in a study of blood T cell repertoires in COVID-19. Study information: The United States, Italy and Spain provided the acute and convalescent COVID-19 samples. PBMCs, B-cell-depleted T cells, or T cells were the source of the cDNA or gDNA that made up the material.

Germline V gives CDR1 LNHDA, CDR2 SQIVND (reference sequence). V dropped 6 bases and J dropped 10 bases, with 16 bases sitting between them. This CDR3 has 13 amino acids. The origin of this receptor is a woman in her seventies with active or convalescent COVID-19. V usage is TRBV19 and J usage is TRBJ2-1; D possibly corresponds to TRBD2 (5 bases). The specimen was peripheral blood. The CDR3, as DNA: TGTGCCAGTAGCCCAGGTGGTCCGGGGGAGCAGTTCTTC. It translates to CASSPGGPGEQFF.